These T cell receptor beta chains were read from a single sample in a study of blood T cell repertoires in COVID-19. Profiled with immunoSEQ multiplex PCR; TCRdb holds only in-frame clones, not every one. Found here are some 150,000 clones, around 91% of them singletons; the top ten hold approximately 0.77%. The sample was PBMCs or T cells enriched from blood (not recorded which). These receptors were collected from a woman aged 18-29 years who had recovered from COVID-19. Each CDR3 is given with its conserved first and last residue. The order of the fields is J gene, V gene, clone size, D gene, CDR3 DNA, CDR3 protein. The D gene is left open where the match is weak. The size of a clone is reported for some rows only, either as once, few or many, or as a class for expanded clones.

>TRBJ2-1|TRBV19|.|.
TGTGCCAGTAGTATAGGCGGGACTCTCTACCACAGGGAGCAGTTCTTC
CASSIGGTLYHREQFF
>TRBJ2-2|TRBV28|.|.
TGTGCCAGCAGGGACAGTAGAGACACCGGGGAGCTGTTTTTT
CASRDSRDTGELFF
>TRBJ2-2|TRBV19|.|TRBD2
TGTGCCAGTCGTGGCCTAGCGGGAGTTACCGGGGAGCTGTTTTTT
CASRGLAGVTGELFF
>TRBJ2-7|TRBV7-2|.|.
TGTGCCAGCAGCTTTTGGGCGAGCTCCTACGAGCAGTACTTC
CASSFWASSYEQYF
>TRBJ2-7|TRBV12-2|.|.
TGTGCAAGTCGCCCCCGACTAGCGGGAGGAGATACGGTTTGCGAGCAGTACTTC
CASRPRLAGGDTVCEQYF
>TRBJ2-1|TRBV20-1|.|.
TGCAGTGCTAGTCAGCGAGGGGGAGTTGCGTACAATGAGCAGTTCTTC
CSASQRGGVAYNEQFF
>TRBJ1-1|TRBV30|.|.
TGTGCCTGGAGTCTCCTCGCGGGGACTGAAGCTTTCTTT
CAWSLLAGTEAFF
>TRBJ2-2|TRBV5-6|.|TRBD2
TGTGCCAGCAGTTTGGGAGGGTTCACCGGGGAGCTGTTTTTT
CASSLGGFTGELFF
>TRBJ2-7|TRBV5-1|.|TRBD2
TGCGCCAGCAGCCTAGCGGGAGAGAGCGAGCAGTACTTC
CASSLAGESEQYF
>TRBJ1-6|TRBV5-6|.|.
TGTGCCAGCAGCGGGGACACCCGGAATTCACCCCTCCACTTT
CASSGDTRNSPLHF
>TRBJ1-4|TRBV27|.|TRBD1
TGTGCCAGCAGCCGCGACAGGGGGCGGGAAAAACTGTTTTTT
CASSRDRGREKLFF
>TRBJ1-2|TRBV7-2|.|.
TGTGCCAGCAGCCCCCGCTTGAGAGGAGATGGCTACACCTTC
CASSPRLRGDGYTF
>TRBJ1-1|TRBV6-1|.|.
TGTGCCAGCAGTGAGGCAGGGCTTCCCACTGAAGCTTTCTTT
CASSEAGLPTEAFF
>TRBJ1-1|TRBV4-1|.|.
TGCGCCAGCAGCCCGTTTGGAGGGGTTACTGAAGCTTTCTTT
CASSPFGGVTEAFF
>TRBJ1-2|TRBV6-6|.|.
TGTGCCAGCAGGGACGCCCTACAGGGAGACTATGGCTACACCTTC
CASRDALQGDYGYTF
>TRBJ2-3|TRBV10-3|.|TRBD2
TGTGCCATCAGTGCCACTAGCGGTCTCACAGATACGCAGTATTTT
CAISATSGLTDTQYF
>TRBJ2-7|TRBV6-5|few|.
TGTGCCAGCAGTTACTCGAGTGAGCAGTACTTC
CASSYSSEQYF
>TRBJ2-3|TRBV2|.|.
TGTGCCAGCAGAAGGAGGTACACAGATACGCAGTATTTT
CASRRRYTDTQYF
>TRBJ2-3|TRBV5-1|.|.
TGCGCCAGCAGCTTTCAGGATACGCAGTATTTT
CASSFQDTQYF
>TRBJ1-1|TRBV27|.|.
TGTGCCAGCAGTTTATATTGGAGCCTTGACACTGAAGCTTTCTTT
CASSLYWSLDTEAFF
>TRBJ2-3|TRBV30|once|TRBD2
TGTGCCTGGAGTGTCCTCCGCGGGAGGGCTACGAGTCAGTATTTT
CAWSVLRGRATSQYF
>TRBJ2-3|TRBV3-1/TRBV3-2|.|TRBD2
TGTGCCAGCAGCCAAGTCTCCGGGAGGACAGATACGCAGTATTTT
CASSQVSGRTDTQYF